This TCR beta chain stems from a study of cytomegalovirus exposure and HLA in healthy donors. Study as a whole: Of all 370 or so donors who were genotyped, 80% to 85% belonged to the Caucasian-associated ancestry cluster. General study findings and limits: HLA restriction was apparent for most CMV-associated TCR beta chains in a later analysis.

About this clone: What it binds is unknown.

PCR amplification relied on 60 Vbeta primers (plus 13 Jbeta primers). Clones were sequenced by immunoSEQ multiplex PCR, and TCRdb holds only the in-frame ones, with some missing. The data show about 160,000 clones, approximately 86% seen once. The CDR3 totals 15 residues. V lost 6 bases and J lost 1; bases outside the gene matches: 7. Germline CDR1 SEHNR, CDR2 FQNEAQ (reference sequence). The chain recombines TRBV7-9 with TRBJ1-1; 8 bases are a match to TRBD1. Material: PBMCs. The sequence came from a woman aged 18-29 years in good health and CMV-seronegative. The CDR3 sequence is CASRLSGTGNTEAFF. CDR3 coding DNA: TGTGCCAGCAGGTTGTCCGGGACAGGGAACACTGAAGCTTTCTTT.